This is a list of T cell receptor beta chains from one sample in a study of PD-L1 blockade in urothelial cancer. Measured with immunoSEQ multiplex PCR; TCRdb has only the in-frame clones, and not every one. This sample has tens of thousands of clones; 88% occur once, and the top ten carry roughly 3.6%. The specimen was PBMCs, collected around atezolizumab (anti-PD-L1) treatment. The receptors stem from a man between 45 and 60 years old with urothelial cancer. The CDR3 runs from the conserved cysteine through the conserved F or W. A D gene is named only where the DNA matches it firmly. Size is omitted from some rows. Given values are once, few, many or a class for expanded clones.

TRBJ2-2	-	TRBD1	TRBV9	TGTGCCAGCAGCGTAGGCTTTGAGACAGGGTTTACCGGGGAGCTGTTTTTT	CASSVGFETGFTGELFF
TRBJ1-6	-	-	TRBV2	TGTGCCAGCAGCCCCGCTGGGCAGTATAATTCACCCCTCCACTTT	CASSPAGQYNSPLHF
TRBJ2-1	-	TRBD2	TRBV19	TGTGCCAGTAGTAGGCCCGGGACTAGCGACCCATTCCTGCAGTTCTTC	CASSRPGTSDPFLQFF
TRBJ2-3	-	TRBD2	TRBV11-2	TGTGCCAGCAGCTTAATGTGGGCTAGCGGCTCTAGCACAGATACGCAGTATTTT	CASSLMWASGSSTDTQYF
TRBJ1-4	few	TRBD1	TRBV30	TGTGCCTGCAAACCGGGACAGGGGAGGGAAAAACTGTTTTTT	CACKPGQGREKLFF
TRBJ2-7	-	TRBD1	TRBV15	TGTGCCACCAGCACCCCGGACAGGTTTTCCTACGAGCAGTACTTC	CATSTPDRFSYEQYF
TRBJ1-2	-	TRBD1	TRBV15	TGTGCCACCAGCAGTCGGACTCAGGGGGCAGGCTACACCTTC	CATSSRTQGAGYTF
TRBJ2-3	-	TRBD2	TRBV27	TGTGCCAGCACCCAATATAGCGGGGCCCAGGGAGATACGCAGTATTTT	CASTQYSGAQGDTQYF
TRBJ2-2	-	-	TRBV7-9	TGTGCCAGCAGCTCCTCGGGAACAGGGTTGGTGTCGGAGCTGTTTTTT	CASSSSGTGLVSELFF
TRBJ2-5	once	-	TRBV9	TGTGCCAGCAGCGTAGACCAGCAAGAGACCCAGTACTTC	CASSVDQQETQYF
TRBJ1-1	-	-	TRBV27	TGTGCCAGTTTAGGTGGGAGGCCCAAGAACACTGAAGCTTTCTTT	CASLGGRPKNTEAFF
TRBJ2-1	-	TRBD2	TRBV4-3	TGCGCCAGCAGCCACACTGCCGGGACTAGCGGAAAGGAAGGACAGTTCTTC	CASSHTAGTSGKEGQFF
TRBJ2-1	once	TRBD2	TRBV11-3	TGTGCCAGCAGCTTCGGGACTAGCGGGAGGGAGGGTGAGCAGTTCTTC	CASSFGTSGREGEQFF
TRBJ2-2	-	-	TRBV5-1	TGCGCCAGCAGAAGTCTAGTCATGGACACCGGGGAGCTGTTTTTT	CASRSLVMDTGELFF
TRBJ2-1	-	-	TRBV10-3	TGTGCCATCAGTGAGTCCGTACAGCCGAGCTCCTACAATGAGCAGTTCTTC	CAISESVQPSSYNEQFF
TRBJ2-7	-	TRBD2	TRBV5-1	TGCGCCAGCAGCGCAGCGGGGAGTACCTACGAGCAGTACTTC	CASSAAGSTYEQYF
TRBJ2-1	-	TRBD1	TRBV6-5	TGTGCCAGCAGTCGGACAGGGAGCTCCTACAATGAGCAGTTCTTC	CASSRTGSSYNEQFF